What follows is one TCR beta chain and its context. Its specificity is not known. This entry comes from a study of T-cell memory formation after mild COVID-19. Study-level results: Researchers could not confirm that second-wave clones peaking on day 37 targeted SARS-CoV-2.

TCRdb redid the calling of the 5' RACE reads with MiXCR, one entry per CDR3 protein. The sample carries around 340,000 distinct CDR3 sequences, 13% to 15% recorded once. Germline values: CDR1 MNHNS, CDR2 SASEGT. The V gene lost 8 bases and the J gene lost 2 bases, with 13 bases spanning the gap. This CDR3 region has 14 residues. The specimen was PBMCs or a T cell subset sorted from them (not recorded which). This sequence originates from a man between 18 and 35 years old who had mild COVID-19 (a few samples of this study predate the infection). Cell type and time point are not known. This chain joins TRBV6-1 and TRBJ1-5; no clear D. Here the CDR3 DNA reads TGTGCCAGCGGGAGGGATTCAGGCAATCAGCCCCAGCATTTT. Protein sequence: CASGRDSGNQPQHF.